This T cell receptor (beta chain) was recovered during a study of T cells after yellow fever vaccination. Only one count was recorded for this clonotype. Its cognate antigen is unknown. CDR1 SGHTA and CDR2 FQGNSA come from the germline V gene. The CDR3 is 15 amino acids. The V and J ends lost 6 bases and 6 bases respectively, with 18 bases between them. TCRdb fed the 5' RACE reads into MiXCR, producing one record per CDR3 protein. The data hold some 260,000 distinct CDR3 sequences, with 5.2% observed a single time. Study observations and caveats: Peaking faster, on day 5 versus 15, the secondary response was nonetheless weaker. Abundant clonotypes from the bulk population could contaminate FACS-sorted repertoires.

The chain links TRBV7-2 to TRBJ2-1, with D perhaps TRBD1 or TRBD2 (5 bases each). The source was CD4+ T cells sorted from PBMCs, collected on the day of the yellow fever booster vaccination. The receptor's source is a man aged 18-30 years who received the YFV17D yellow fever vaccine. CDR3 sequence: CASRIPVGASNEQFF. The CDR3 coding sequence is TGTGCCAGCAGGATACCCGTCGGGGCTAGCAATGAGCAGTTCTTC. The full variable domain, in which reference TRBV7-2 and TRBJ2-1 provide the parts outside the CDR3, is GAGVSQSPSNKVTEKGKDVELRCDPISGHTALYWYRQSLGQGLEFLIYFQGNSAPDKSGLPSDRFSAERTGGSVSTLTIQRTQQEDSAVYLCASRIPVGASNEQFFGPGTRLTVL.